Listed below are T cell receptor beta chains from one sample, sequenced in a study of T cells in Graves' hyperthyroidism and ophthalmopathy. Using its own MiXCR run on the multiplex PCR reads, TCRdb lists one record per CDR3 protein. The sample records a few hundred thousand distinct CDR3 sequences, around a sixth being singletons. The sample comprised blood. Receptors were obtained from a young man with Graves' ophthalmopathy. The CDR3 runs from the conserved cysteine through the conserved F or W. The order of the fields is J gene, V gene, D gene, clone size, CDR3 protein, CDR3 DNA. D genes are given only for firm matches. The size of a clone is reported for some rows only, either as once, few or many, or as a class for expanded clones.

j_call: TRBJ2-5
v_call: TRBV18
d_call: .
clone_size: many
cdr3_aa: CASSLDQYQETQYF
cdr3_nt: TGTGCCAGCTCACTAGACCAGTACCAAGAGACCCAGTACTTC

j_call: TRBJ2-1
v_call: TRBV18
d_call: .
clone_size: .
cdr3_aa: CASSPRSGHNGFF
cdr3_nt: TGTGCCAGCTCACCACGATCGGGACACAATGGGTTCTTC

j_call: TRBJ2-7
v_call: TRBV13
d_call: .
clone_size: many
cdr3_aa: CASSKIQGSGEQYF
cdr3_nt: TGTGCCAGCAGCAAAATACAGGGATCGGGCGAGCAGTACTTC

j_call: TRBJ2-3
v_call: TRBV7-9
d_call: TRBD2
clone_size: .
cdr3_aa: CASSRDSSGRRTDTQYF
cdr3_nt: TGTGCCAGCAGTCGGGACTCTAGCGGGCGACGCACAGATACGCAGTATTTT

j_call: TRBJ1-4
v_call: TRBV28
d_call: .
clone_size: many
cdr3_aa: CASSFGSTDYYNEKLFF
cdr3_nt: TGTGCCAGCAGTTTCGGTTCGACCGACTATTATAATGAAAAACTGTTTTTT

j_call: TRBJ2-3
v_call: TRBV10-3
d_call: TRBD2
clone_size: .
cdr3_aa: CAIRTSGGPTDTQYF
cdr3_nt: TGTGCCATCCGGACTAGCGGGGGGCCCACAGATACGCAGTATTTT

j_call: TRBJ2-1
v_call: TRBV20-1
d_call: .
clone_size: few
cdr3_aa: CSASRLGRGGIDEQFF
cdr3_nt: TGCAGTGCTAGTCGCCTGGGGAGGGGGGGGATCGATGAGCAGTTCTTC

j_call: TRBJ2-1
v_call: TRBV6-1
d_call: .
clone_size: few
cdr3_aa: CASSLSSGGEQFF
cdr3_nt: TGTGCCAGCAGTCTCTCCAGCGGCGGTGAGCAGTTCTTC

j_call: TRBJ1-2
v_call: TRBV2
d_call: .
clone_size: many
cdr3_aa: CASWGTEENYGYTF
cdr3_nt: TGTGCCAGCTGGGGGACGGAAGAAAACTATGGCTACACCTTC

j_call: TRBJ1-2
v_call: TRBV6-1
d_call: TRBD1
clone_size: many
cdr3_aa: CASTPTGKDGYTF
cdr3_nt: TGTGCCAGCACCCCGACAGGGAAAGATGGCTACACCTTC

j_call: TRBJ1-2
v_call: TRBV3-1
d_call: TRBD1
clone_size: .
cdr3_aa: CASSQAGQGEYYGYTF
cdr3_nt: TGTGCCAGCAGCCAAGCCGGGCAGGGGGAATACTATGGCTACACCTTC

j_call: TRBJ1-1
v_call: TRBV7-9
d_call: .
clone_size: many
cdr3_aa: CASQTGIEAFF
cdr3_nt: TGTGCCAGCCAGACCGGTATTGAAGCTTTCTTT

j_call: TRBJ2-2
v_call: TRBV5-1
d_call: .
clone_size: .
cdr3_aa: CVSREAPNTGELFF
cdr3_nt: TGCGTCAGCAGGGAGGCACCAAACACCGGGGAGCTGTTTTTT

j_call: TRBJ1-1
v_call: TRBV20-1
d_call: .
clone_size: many
cdr3_aa: CSARDEGVRNTEAFF
cdr3_nt: TGCAGTGCTAGAGACGAGGGGGTTCGGAACACTGAAGCTTTCTTT

j_call: TRBJ2-1
v_call: TRBV5-1
d_call: TRBD2
clone_size: many
cdr3_aa: CASSLGLAGGSSTNEQFF
cdr3_nt: TGCGCCAGCAGCTTAGGACTAGCGGGGGGCTCCAGCACGAATGAGCAGTTCTTC

j_call: TRBJ1-5
v_call: TRBV12-3/TRBV12-4
d_call: .
clone_size: many
cdr3_aa: CASSLPLSNQPQHF
cdr3_nt: TGTGCCAGCAGCCTACCCCTAAGCAATCAGCCCCAGCATTTT

j_call: TRBJ1-4
v_call: TRBV19
d_call: .
clone_size: few
cdr3_aa: CASSNRQSNEKLFF
cdr3_nt: TGTGCCAGTAGTAATCGGCAGTCTAATGAAAAACTGTTTTTT

j_call: TRBJ1-1
v_call: TRBV27
d_call: .
clone_size: many
cdr3_aa: CASSPHVMNTEAFF
cdr3_nt: TGTGCCAGCAGTCCCCACGTGATGAACACTGAAGCTTTCTTT

j_call: TRBJ1-1
v_call: TRBV3-1
d_call: .
clone_size: many
cdr3_aa: CASSQDYRGTEAFF
cdr3_nt: TGTGCCAGCAGCCAAGATTACCGAGGGACTGAAGCTTTCTTT

j_call: TRBJ2-1
v_call: TRBV6-1
d_call: TRBD2
clone_size: .
cdr3_aa: CASSEDAGGRDEQFF
cdr3_nt: TGTGCCAGCAGTGAGGACGCGGGGGGGAGAGATGAGCAGTTCTTC

j_call: TRBJ1-1
v_call: TRBV20-1
d_call: .
clone_size: many
cdr3_aa: CSAVLAVMNTEAFF
cdr3_nt: TGCAGTGCTGTACTGGCGGTTATGAACACTGAAGCTTTCTTT

j_call: TRBJ2-3
v_call: TRBV19
d_call: TRBD2
clone_size: .
cdr3_aa: CASSGGAADTQYF
cdr3_nt: TGTGCCAGTAGCGGGGGGGCAGCAGATACGCAGTATTTT

j_call: TRBJ1-1
v_call: TRBV10-3
d_call: .
clone_size: few
cdr3_aa: CAISPHELAEAFF
cdr3_nt: TGTGCCATCAGCCCACACGAACTCGCTGAAGCTTTCTTT

j_call: TRBJ1-6
v_call: TRBV7-8
d_call: .
clone_size: few
cdr3_aa: CASSLDAGLFRSPLHF
cdr3_nt: TGTGCCAGCAGCTTAGATGCAGGGTTGTTTCGTTCACCCCTCCACTTT

j_call: TRBJ1-1
v_call: TRBV13
d_call: .
clone_size: many
cdr3_aa: CASTLLDGNTEAFF
cdr3_nt: TGTGCCAGCACCCTACTCGACGGGAACACTGAAGCTTTCTTT

j_call: TRBJ2-1
v_call: TRBV5-1
d_call: TRBD2
clone_size: few
cdr3_aa: CASSKGLGVYEQFF
cdr3_nt: TGCGCCAGCAGCAAGGGACTAGGTGTCTATGAGCAGTTCTTC

j_call: TRBJ2-1
v_call: TRBV11-2
d_call: .
clone_size: many
cdr3_aa: CASSPLHDRPKRNEQFF
cdr3_nt: TGTGCCAGCAGCCCGCTCCACGACAGGCCCAAGAGGAATGAGCAGTTCTTC

j_call: TRBJ1-4
v_call: TRBV5-1
d_call: TRBD1
clone_size: many
cdr3_aa: CASSSGQGHEKLFF
cdr3_nt: TGCGCCAGCAGCTCGGGACAGGGTCATGAAAAACTGTTTTTT

j_call: TRBJ2-5
v_call: TRBV3-1
d_call: .
clone_size: .
cdr3_aa: CASSLGSSGETQYF
cdr3_nt: TGTGCCAGCAGCTTAGGTTCCAGCGGGGAGACCCAGTACTTC

j_call: TRBJ1-1
v_call: TRBV15
d_call: .
clone_size: many
cdr3_aa: CATSRDRLVTQAFF
cdr3_nt: TGTGCCACCAGCAGAGATCGACTGGTGACCCAGGCTTTCTTT

j_call: TRBJ2-2
v_call: TRBV10-3
d_call: TRBD1
clone_size: .
cdr3_aa: CAIGGTGDAGELFF
cdr3_nt: TGTGCCATCGGCGGGACAGGGGATGCCGGGGAGCTGTTTTTT

j_call: TRBJ1-2
v_call: TRBV6-1
d_call: TRBD1
clone_size: many
cdr3_aa: CASTRTGEIDGYTF
cdr3_nt: TGTGCCAGCACCCGGACAGGGGAGATCGATGGCTACACCTTC

j_call: TRBJ2-7
v_call: TRBV5-1
d_call: .
clone_size: few
cdr3_aa: CASSLGTVPAEQYF
cdr3_nt: TGCGCCAGCAGCTTGGGGACAGTGCCGGCGGAGCAGTACTTC

j_call: TRBJ1-2
v_call: TRBV20-1
d_call: .
clone_size: .
cdr3_aa: CSAMGQEDYGYTF
cdr3_nt: TGCAGTGCTATGGGACAAGAGGACTATGGCTACACCTTC

j_call: TRBJ2-2
v_call: TRBV20-1
d_call: TRBD2
clone_size: .
cdr3_aa: CSVNTGGPFTGELFF
cdr3_nt: TGCAGTGTGAACACGGGGGGGCCGTTCACCGGGGAGCTGTTTTTT

j_call: TRBJ2-4
v_call: TRBV5-4
d_call: TRBD1
clone_size: .
cdr3_aa: CASSAGTGGAKNIQYF
cdr3_nt: TGTGCCAGCTCGGCGGGGACAGGGGGAGCCAAAAACATTCAGTACTTC

j_call: TRBJ2-2
v_call: TRBV18
d_call: .
clone_size: many
cdr3_aa: CASSLQRWHTGELFF
cdr3_nt: TGTGCCAGCTCACTTCAGCGGTGGCACACCGGGGAGCTGTTTTTT

j_call: TRBJ1-1
v_call: TRBV13
d_call: TRBD1
clone_size: many
cdr3_aa: CASSRSGTGGLHTEAFF
cdr3_nt: TGTGCCAGCAGCCGATCCGGGACAGGGGGCCTTCACACTGAAGCTTTCTTT

j_call: TRBJ2-3
v_call: TRBV24-1
d_call: TRBD1
clone_size: few
cdr3_aa: CATTAGRGSTDTQYF
cdr3_nt: TGTGCCACCACCGCCGGCAGGGGGAGCACAGATACGCAGTATTTT

j_call: TRBJ2-3
v_call: TRBV12-3/TRBV12-4
d_call: TRBD1
clone_size: many
cdr3_aa: CASKLSGTGDADTQYF
cdr3_nt: TGTGCCAGCAAACTTTCGGGGACAGGGGACGCAGATACGCAGTATTTT

j_call: TRBJ1-4
v_call: TRBV3-1
d_call: .
clone_size: many
cdr3_aa: CASSQDLANEKLFF
cdr3_nt: TGTGCCAGCAGTCAAGACTTAGCTAATGAAAAACTGTTTTTT

j_call: TRBJ1-1
v_call: TRBV5-8
d_call: .
clone_size: few
cdr3_aa: CASSQNRAHTEAFF
cdr3_nt: TGTGCCAGCAGCCAAAACCGGGCCCACACTGAAGCTTTCTTT

j_call: TRBJ2-5
v_call: TRBV20-1
d_call: TRBD1
clone_size: many
cdr3_aa: CSARDRGRETQYF
cdr3_nt: TGCAGTGCTAGAGACAGGGGGCGAGAGACCCAGTACTTC

j_call: TRBJ1-1
v_call: TRBV2
d_call: .
clone_size: once
cdr3_aa: CASRDNGLGTEAFF
cdr3_nt: TGTGCCAGCAGAGATAACGGACTCGGCACTGAAGCTTTCTTT

j_call: TRBJ1-1
v_call: TRBV10-2
d_call: .
clone_size: .
cdr3_aa: CASQGLGNTEAFF
cdr3_nt: TGCGCCAGTCAGGGGCTAGGGAACACTGAAGCTTTCTTT

j_call: TRBJ2-2
v_call: TRBV10-3
d_call: TRBD2
clone_size: few
cdr3_aa: CAIASGGYTGELFF
cdr3_nt: TGTGCCATTGCTAGCGGGGGCTACACCGGGGAGCTGTTTTTT

j_call: TRBJ1-5
v_call: TRBV9
d_call: .
clone_size: many
cdr3_aa: CASSVEPENQPQHF
cdr3_nt: TGTGCCAGCAGCGTAGAGCCGGAGAATCAGCCCCAGCATTTT

j_call: TRBJ1-1
v_call: TRBV10-3
d_call: .
clone_size: .
cdr3_aa: CAITPRENTEAFF
cdr3_nt: TGTGCCATCACCCCTAGGGAGAACACTGAAGCTTTCTTT

j_call: TRBJ1-1
v_call: TRBV7-8
d_call: .
clone_size: many
cdr3_aa: CASSPKRGGSPNTEAFF
cdr3_nt: TGTGCCAGCAGCCCGAAGAGGGGGGGGTCCCCGAACACTGAAGCTTTCTTT

j_call: TRBJ2-2
v_call: TRBV27
d_call: .
clone_size: many
cdr3_aa: CASSLLGLGNTGELFF
cdr3_nt: TGTGCCAGCAGTTTACTAGGCCTCGGGAACACCGGGGAGCTGTTTTTT

j_call: TRBJ2-1
v_call: TRBV28
d_call: TRBD1
clone_size: .
cdr3_aa: CASSQPGQGYNEQFF
cdr3_nt: TGTGCCAGCAGCCAGCCGGGACAGGGCTACAATGAGCAGTTCTTC

j_call: TRBJ2-1
v_call: TRBV20-1
d_call: TRBD1
clone_size: .
cdr3_aa: CSAREPGQEYNEQFF
cdr3_nt: TGCAGTGCTAGAGAACCGGGACAGGAATACAATGAGCAGTTCTTC